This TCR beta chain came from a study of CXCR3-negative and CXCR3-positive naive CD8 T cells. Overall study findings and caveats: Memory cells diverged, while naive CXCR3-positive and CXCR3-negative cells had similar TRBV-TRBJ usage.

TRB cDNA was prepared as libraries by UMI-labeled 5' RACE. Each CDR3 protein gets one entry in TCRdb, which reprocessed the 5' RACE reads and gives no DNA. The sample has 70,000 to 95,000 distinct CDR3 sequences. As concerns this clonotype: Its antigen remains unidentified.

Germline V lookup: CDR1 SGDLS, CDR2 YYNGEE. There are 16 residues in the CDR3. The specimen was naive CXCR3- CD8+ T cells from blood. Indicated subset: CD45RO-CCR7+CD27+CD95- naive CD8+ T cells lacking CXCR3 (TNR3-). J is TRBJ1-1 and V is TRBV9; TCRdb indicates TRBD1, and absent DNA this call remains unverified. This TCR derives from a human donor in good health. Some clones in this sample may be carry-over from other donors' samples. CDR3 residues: CASSAQRQGADTEAFF.